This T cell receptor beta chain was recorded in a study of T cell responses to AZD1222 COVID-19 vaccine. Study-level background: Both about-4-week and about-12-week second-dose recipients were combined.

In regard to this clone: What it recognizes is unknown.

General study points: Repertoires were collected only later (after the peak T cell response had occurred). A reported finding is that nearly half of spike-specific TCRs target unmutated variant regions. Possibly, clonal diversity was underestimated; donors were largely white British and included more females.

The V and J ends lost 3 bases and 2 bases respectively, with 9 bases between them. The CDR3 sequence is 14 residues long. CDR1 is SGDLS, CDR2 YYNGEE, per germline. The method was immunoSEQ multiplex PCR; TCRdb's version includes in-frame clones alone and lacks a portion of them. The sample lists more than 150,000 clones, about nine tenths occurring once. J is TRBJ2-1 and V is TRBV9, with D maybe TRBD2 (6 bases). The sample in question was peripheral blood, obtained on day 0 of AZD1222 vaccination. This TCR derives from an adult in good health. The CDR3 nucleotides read TGTGCCAGCAGCGCGGGACTCGCCTACAATGAGCAGTTCTTC. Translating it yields CASSAGLAYNEQFF.